These T cell receptor beta chains were read from a single sample in a study of regulatory T cells in long-lasting Graves disease. TCRdb called the multiplex PCR reads again in MiXCR, with one record for every CDR3 protein. Among roughly 400,000 distinct CDR3 sequences listed, 21% were seen once. The material was peripheral blood mononuclear cells (PBMCs), obtained when the disease was refractory, from a patient treated with antithyroid drugs. The receptors originated from a female donor with Graves disease. The CDR3 runs from the conserved cysteine through the conserved F or W. D genes are given only for firm matches. The listing skips clone size in some rows; elsewhere it reads once, few, many or a size class.

v_gene,abundance,j_gene,d_gene,CDR3aa,CDR3nt
TRBV2,few,TRBJ2-7,TRBD1,CASSGAQGQGFYEQYF,TGTGCCAGCAGTGGAGCGCAGGGACAGGGGTTCTACGAGCAGTACTTC
TRBV3-1,few,TRBJ2-2,NA,CASSQNLNTGELFF,TGTGCCAGCAGCCAAAATCTGAACACCGGGGAGCTGTTTTTT
TRBV27,many,TRBJ2-2,NA,CASSNLGGNTGELFF,TGTGCCAGCAGTAATCTTGGGGGTAACACCGGGGAGCTGTTTTTT
TRBV30,many,TRBJ2-5,NA,CAWNGNGGETQYF,TGTGCCTGGAATGGAAATGGGGGAGAGACCCAGTACTTC
TRBV18,NA,TRBJ1-4,NA,CASSPQTGTVATNEKLFF,TGTGCCAGCTCACCGCAGACCGGGACCGTCGCAACTAATGAAAAACTGTTTTTT
TRBV11-2,few,TRBJ2-6,TRBD2,CASSFWGGRHSGANVLTF,TGTGCCAGCAGCTTTTGGGGGGGGAGACACTCTGGGGCCAACGTCCTGACTTTC
TRBV19,NA,TRBJ1-3,NA,CASSPDRRISGNTIYF,TGTGCCAGTAGCCCGGACCGACGCATCTCTGGAAACACCATATATTTT
TRBV5-6,few,TRBJ2-7,TRBD2,CASSGPGLAEYEQYF,TGTGCCAGCAGCGGACCGGGACTAGCGGAATACGAGCAGTACTTC
TRBV29-1,few,TRBJ2-3,NA,CSGRTGARTDTQYF,TGCAGCGGAAGGACGGGGGCGCGCACAGATACGCAGTATTTT
TRBV6-1,NA,TRBJ2-6,TRBD2,CASSPGTSSGANVLTF,TGTGCCAGCAGTCCGGGGACTAGTTCTGGGGCCAACGTCCTGACTTTC
TRBV14,NA,TRBJ2-3,NA,CASSQVRAGPSTDTQYF,TGTGCCAGCAGCCAAGTCAGGGCGGGACCTAGCACAGATACGCAGTATTTT
TRBV28,NA,TRBJ2-5,TRBD1,CASSLRDRIRETQYF,TGTGCCAGCAGTTTAAGGGACAGGATCCGAGAGACCCAGTACTTC
TRBV9,NA,TRBJ1-6,NA,CASSPRGIDYSPLHF,TGTGCCAGCAGCCCCCGGGGGATTGATTATTCACCCCTCCACTTT
TRBV7-9,few,TRBJ2-6,NA,CASSLGGAGTANVLTF,TGTGCCAGCAGCTTAGGTGGGGCCGGGACGGCCAACGTCCTGACTTTC
TRBV9,NA,TRBJ2-7,NA,CASSVYPGGNEQYF,TGTGCCAGCAGCGTATATCCAGGCGGAAACGAGCAGTACTTC
TRBV7-2,NA,TRBJ1-3,NA,CASSLARLLGGGNTIYF,TGTGCCAGCAGCTTAGCGCGTCTGTTAGGGGGTGGAAACACCATATATTTT
TRBV20-1,many,TRBJ2-7,NA,CSAHPGASQEQYF,TGCAGTGCTCATCCGGGAGCCAGTCAGGAGCAGTACTTC
TRBV2,many,TRBJ1-6,NA,CASGGAGPTNSPLHF,TGTGCCAGCGGGGGAGCCGGGCCTACGAATTCACCCCTCCACTTT
TRBV7-9,few,TRBJ2-7,NA,CASSNKNRDRSEQYF,TGTGCCAGCAGCAATAAAAACAGGGATAGGAGCGAGCAGTACTTC
TRBV20-1,many,TRBJ2-5,NA,CSARDAQYGGQETQYF,TGCAGTGCTAGAGATGCTCAATACGGGGGACAAGAGACCCAGTACTTC
TRBV18,NA,TRBJ1-2,TRBD1,CASSPSRDRAHGYTF,TGTGCCAGCTCACCGAGCCGAGACAGGGCCCATGGCTACACCTTC
TRBV6-5,few,TRBJ2-4,TRBD1,CASSYSGQGGKNIQYF,TGTGCCAGCAGTTATTCGGGACAGGGAGGCAAAAACATTCAGTACTTC
TRBV6-1,many,TRBJ1-5,NA,CASIYRGYSNQPQHF,TGTGCCAGCATATATCGAGGGTATAGCAATCAGCCCCAGCATTTT
TRBV9,NA,TRBJ2-1,TRBD2,CASSEYRVRTAVAGNNEQFF,TGTGCCAGCAGCGAGTATCGAGTACGAACTGCGGTAGCGGGAAACAATGAGCAGTTCTTC
TRBV6-1,few,TRBJ2-3,NA,CASSELAGNPDTQYF,TGTGCCAGCAGTGAACTGGCAGGGAACCCAGATACGCAGTATTTT
TRBV6-1,few,TRBJ1-2,NA,CASREGGDYGYTF,TGTGCCAGCAGAGAAGGAGGGGACTATGGCTACACCTTC
TRBV3-1,many,TRBJ1-5,TRBD1,CASSQRDSSQPQHF,TGTGCCAGCAGCCAAAGGGACAGTAGTCAGCCCCAGCATTTT
TRBV28,NA,TRBJ2-7,TRBD1,CASTSGGTGLSHEQYF,TGTGCCAGCACCTCTGGTGGGACAGGACTTTCCCACGAGCAGTACTTC
TRBV12-3/TRBV12-4,many,TRBJ2-2,NA,CASSLGLVGTGELFF,TGTGCCAGCAGTTTAGGGCTAGTAGGCACCGGGGAGCTGTTTTTT
TRBV2,many,TRBJ2-2,NA,CASSDLGGSGELFF,TGTGCCAGCAGTGATTTGGGTGGTAGCGGGGAGCTGTTTTTT
TRBV28,NA,TRBJ2-7,TRBD1,CASSSSTGIISYEQYF,TGTGCCAGCAGTTCCTCGACAGGGATTATCTCCTACGAGCAGTACTTC
TRBV10-3,many,TRBJ2-5,NA,CATSWGVEGAQYF,TGTGCCACCTCGTGGGGGGTAGAGGGGGCCCAGTACTTC
TRBV11-2,many,TRBJ2-7,NA,CASMIAYEQYF,TGTGCCAGCATGATCGCCTACGAGCAGTACTTC
TRBV6-2/TRBV6-3,many,TRBJ2-4,NA,CASSTDTGTNIQYF,TGTGCCAGCAGTACAGACACCGGGACTAACATTCAGTACTTC
TRBV9,NA,TRBJ1-3,NA,CASSSPGVGNTIYF,TGTGCCAGCAGCTCCCCAGGGGTAGGAAACACCATATATTTT
TRBV2,few,TRBJ2-3,NA,CASSEVLVGTDTQYF,TGTGCCAGCAGTGAGGTATTGGTAGGCACAGATACGCAGTATTTT
TRBV6-1,many,TRBJ1-1,NA,CASSELFPGTEAFF,TGTGCCAGCAGTGAACTCTTTCCAGGCACTGAAGCTTTCTTT
TRBV12-3/TRBV12-4,few,TRBJ2-7,NA,CASSTKGPHEQYF,TGTGCCAGCAGCACCAAAGGTCCCCACGAGCAGTACTTC
TRBV28,many,TRBJ2-7,NA,CASTLPRIYEQYF,TGTGCCAGCACTTTACCCCGGATCTACGAGCAGTACTTC
TRBV20-1,NA,TRBJ1-4,NA,CSARDWEQNEKLSF,TGCAGTGCTAGAGATTGGGAACAGAATGAAAAACTGTCTTTT
TRBV7-2,many,TRBJ2-7,NA,CASSPRQQFYPYEQYF,TGTGCCAGCAGCCCCAGGCAGCAGTTCTATCCCTACGAGCAGTACTTC
TRBV20-1,NA,TRBJ2-7,NA,CSAREETYLEQYF,TGCAGTGCTAGGGAGGAGACCTACCTCGAGCAATACTTC
TRBV18,many,TRBJ2-5,NA,CASSPRDGEETQYF,TGTGCCAGCTCACCCCGGGACGGAGAAGAGACCCAGTACTTC
TRBV5-4,few,TRBJ2-5,TRBD1,CASSSGTGVGETQYF,TGTGCCAGCAGCTCCGGGACAGGGGTAGGAGAGACCCAGTACTTC
TRBV2,many,TRBJ2-7,NA,CASIFLDTGSYEQYF,TGTGCCAGCATCTTCTTGGACACGGGCTCCTACGAGCAGTACTTC
TRBV7-9,few,TRBJ2-7,NA,CASSLGGDGTYEQYF,TGTGCCAGCAGCTTAGGGGGGGACGGAACCTACGAGCAGTACTTC
TRBV29-1,many,TRBJ1-2,NA,CSVTGDYGYTF,TGCAGCGTTACCGGCGACTATGGCTACACCTTC
TRBV7-9,NA,TRBJ2-2,TRBD2,CASSLLGLAANTGELFF,TGTGCCAGCAGCTTATTGGGACTAGCCGCGAACACCGGGGAGCTGTTTTTT
TRBV28,many,TRBJ2-7,TRBD2,CASSPVAGGPYEQYF,TGTGCCAGCAGCCCGGTAGCGGGAGGGCCCTACGAGCAGTACTTC
TRBV9,few,TRBJ2-2,NA,CASSVSKGVYTGELFF,TGTGCCAGCAGCGTTAGTAAGGGAGTTTATACCGGGGAGCTGTTTTTT
TRBV7-8,NA,TRBJ1-5,TRBD1,CASSLAHPGQQNQPQHF,TGTGCCAGCAGCTTAGCTCACCCGGGACAGCAGAATCAGCCCCAGCATTTT
TRBV6-1,NA,TRBJ1-1,TRBD1,CASSPRSGGTEAFF,TGTGCCAGCAGTCCAAGATCAGGGGGCACTGAAGCTTTCTTT
TRBV20-1,NA,TRBJ1-5,NA,CSANGGTLGSNQPQHF,TGCAGTGCTAACGGGGGAACCCTTGGGAGCAATCAGCCCCAGCATTTT
TRBV6-1,few,TRBJ2-7,TRBD1,CATRGQHGLSYEQYF,TGTGCCACCAGGGGACAGCACGGTTTATCCTACGAGCAGTACTTC
TRBV20-1,few,TRBJ2-6,TRBD1,CSAVSPGQGVLTGANVLTF,TGCAGTGCTGTATCTCCGGGACAGGGCGTATTAACTGGGGCCAACGTCCTGACTTTC
TRBV2,many,TRBJ2-5,NA,CASTAVTQETQYF,TGTGCCAGCACTGCGGTGACCCAAGAGACCCAGTACTTC
TRBV10-2,NA,TRBJ2-5,NA,CASSRGAGGTQYF,TGCGCCAGCTCTCGGGGGGCAGGAGGGACCCAGTACTTC
TRBV30,few,TRBJ2-7,NA,CAADTSSYEQYF,TGTGCTGCGGACACGAGCTCCTACGAGCAGTACTTC
TRBV28,NA,TRBJ2-5,TRBD2,CASKGTSGSFHEQYF,TGTGCCAGCAAGGGGACTAGCGGGAGTTTCCATGAGCAGTACTTC
TRBV20-1,NA,TRBJ1-6,NA,CSARESRGEPPLHF,TGCAGTGCTAGAGAATCCAGGGGTGAACCACCCCTCCACTTT